This T cell receptor (beta chain) was identified during a study of blood T cell repertoires in COVID-19. Across the study: Both acute and convalescent COVID-19 samples were obtained from the United States, Italy and Spain. Sources were T cells, B-cell-depleted T cells, or PBMCs; the material itself was cDNA or gDNA.

As processed by the authors: Amplifying reference gene primers gave estimates of nucleated cell counts. Assay used: immunoSEQ multiplex PCR; TCRdb lists only in-frame clones, some missing. That table furnishes V, J and clone size, whereas the DNA furnished D and trimming. This sample yields 150,000 to 200,000 clones, of which roughly 90% are seen a single time; roughly 1.4% belongs to the top ten. Germline trimming cut 5 bases from V and 6 bases from J; bases unmatched to any gene: 4. The CDR3 is made up of 14 amino acids. Per the germline V gene, CDR1 is WNHNN and CDR2 is SYGVQD (reference sequence).

V gene TRBV10-1 combines with J gene TRBJ2-3; 11 bases fit TRBD2. Sequenced input: peripheral blood. The receptor was isolated from a woman between 50 and 59 years old with acute or convalescent COVID-19. CDR3 loop: CASSTSGSKDTQYF. CDR3 DNA sequence: TGCGCCAGCAGTACTAGCGGGAGTAAGGATACGCAGTATTTT.